The 6 T cell receptor beta chains below come from one sample, sequenced in a study of blood T cell repertoires in COVID-19. Profiled with immunoSEQ multiplex PCR; TCRdb holds only in-frame clones, not every one. Of about 220,000 clones in the sample, almost 85% were seen once. The sample comprised peripheral blood. These receptors came from a woman aged 70 to 79 with COVID-19, enrolled during active disease.

The V gene is TRBV7-2, the J gene TRBJ1-3; D ambiguous. CDR3 length equals 17 residues. Per germline, CDR1 SGHTA and CDR2 FQGNSA. The V end was cut by 2 bases, the J end by 3 bases, with 17 bases between. For the CDR3, the DNA is TGTGCCAGCAGCTTATCCTCAGGATCCGCCCTTGGAAACACCATATATTTT. It yields the protein CASSLSSGSALGNTIYF.

This chain uses TRBV27 with TRBJ2-6; the match to TRBD1 covers 10 bases. Losses at the gene ends were 4 bases for V and 0 bases for J; bases not matched to a gene: 9. This CDR3 spans 19 amino acids. The germline CDR1 and CDR2 sequences are MNHEY and SMNVEV (reference sequence). The DNA of the CDR3 is TGTGCCAGCAGTTCCACCCGGGACAGGGGAAGCTCTGGGGCCAACGTCCTGACTTTC. Its translation: CASSSTRDRGSSGANVLTF.

The CDR3 loop reads CASSFLKPGQGTAGYGYTF. CDR3 coding DNA: TGTGCCAGCAGCTTCCTGAAACCGGGACAGGGAACGGCGGGCTATGGCTACACCTTC. V and J are TRBV6-6 and TRBJ1-2, with 9 positions matching TRBD1. The CDR3 contains 19 residues. Unmatched junction bases numbered 21, after V lost 6 bases and J lost 4 bases. Germline V gene sequence: CDR1 MNHNY, CDR2 SVGAGI (reference sequence).

J is TRBJ2-7 and V is TRBV4-1; the D gene is possibly TRBD1 (5 bases). In germline, CDR1 is MGHRA, CDR2 YSYEKL. Trimming removed 0 bases at V and 3 bases at J, with 15 bases between. The CDR3 consists of 16 residues. This CDR3 is CASSQDNQGTFYEQYF. The DNA for the CDR3 is TGCGCCAGCAGCCAAGATAATCAGGGTACTTTCTACGAGCAGTACTTC.

The chain recombines TRBV4-3 with TRBJ1-4, with D tentatively TRBD1 (5 bases). V gave up 1 base and J gave up 3 bases, with 9 bases separating them. The CDR3 loop spans 15 amino acids. Germline V gene data show CDR1 as LGHNA and CDR2 as YSLEER. The CDR3 loop reads CASSQAGWPNEKLFF. CDR3 sequence (DNA): TGCGCCAGCAGCCAAGCAGGGTGGCCTAATGAAAAACTGTTTTTT.

The J gene is TRBJ1-2, the V gene TRBV5-4; D might be TRBD1 (5 bases). Per germline, CDR1 SGHNT and CDR2 YYREEE (reference sequence). The CDR3 is 13 residues long. Trimming shortened V by 4 bases and J by 4 bases, and 11 bases separated the two germline ends. The CDR3 here is CASSLGGGYGYTF. The CDR3 nucleotides are TGTGCCAGCAGCCTTGGGGGGGGCTATGGCTACACCTTC. Drawing the rest from reference TRBV5-4 and TRBJ1-2, the complete variable domain is ETGVTQSPTHLIKTRGQQVTLRCSSQSGHNTVSWYQQALGQGPQFIFQYYREEENGRGNFPPRFSGLQFPNYSSELNVNALELDDSALYLCASSLGGGYGYTFGSGTRLTVV.